These 5 T cell receptor beta chains came from one sample sequenced in a study of tissue T cells after allogeneic stem cell transplantation. Assay used: immunoSEQ multiplex PCR; TCRdb lists only in-frame clones, some missing. The table shows 20,000 to 25,000 clones, with roughly two thirds occurring only once. The sequenced sample consisted of spleen. Receptors originate from a female BALB/c mouse in good health. As its MHC haplotype, the strain has H2-d.

With regard to this clone: The gene names here belong to mouse. The read falls 1 residue short of the CDR3 end, and the missing part is taken from the germline J gene. This chain links TRBV3 with TRBJ2-1; TRBD2 aligns across 11 bases. J was trimmed by 2 bases and V by 5 bases; bases with no gene match: 2. CDR3 length: 15 amino acids. The germline V gene has CDR1 SNHLY and CDR2 FYNGKV (reference sequence). The CDR3 DNA, read in part, is TGTGCCAGCAGCCAGGGACTGGGGGACTATGCTGAGCAGTTC. The encoded protein is CASSQGLGDYAEQF. The complete CDR3 protein is CASSQGLGDYAEQFF.

Comments on this clone: Here the gene names and germline are mouse. From the germline J gene comes the end of the CDR3, since the read stops 1 residue before it. The V and J genes are TRBV19 and TRBJ2-5, with D perhaps TRBD2 (6 bases). The germline CDR1 and CDR2 sequences are FNHDT and SITEND (reference sequence). CDR3 length: 15 residues. Trimming pared 2 bases from V and 0 bases from J, leaving 10 bases between. The DNA read from the CDR3 is TGTGCCAGCAGTATGGCTGGGGATAACCAAGACACCCAGTAC. Its translation is CASSMAGDNQDTQY. The entire CDR3 protein is CASSMAGDNQDTQYF.

A word on this clone: Gene and germline names: mouse. The read falls 1 residue short of the CDR3 end, and the missing part is taken from the germline J gene. The chain links TRBV1 to TRBJ1-4, with D uncertain. Germline V gives CDR1 NSQYPW, CDR2 LRSPGD (reference sequence). This CDR3 has 12 residues. V was pared by 0 bases and J by 8 bases, with 4 bases between. The CDR3 region is CTCSADSERLFF. CDR3 DNA, as far as it was read: TGCACCTGCAGTGCAGATTCGGAAAGATTATTT.

In the case of this clone: Genes and germline come from the mouse. Read coverage stops 1 residue before the CDR3 terminus; the germline J gene supplies the remainder. The chain uses TRBV20 and TRBJ1-6; D gene unclear. TRBJ1-6 falls under the ORF class, with uncertain function. Germline lookup yields CDR1 GFQATS and CDR2 STVNSAI. V was trimmed by 0 bases and J by 3 bases, leaving 3 bases between them. The CDR3 loop spans 13 amino acids. CDR3 region: CGARDGYNSPLYF. The CDR3 DNA, read in part, is TGTGGTGCTAGGGATGGCTATAATTCGCCCCTCTAC.

This clone was detected once. Mouse names are used for the genes. Coverage ceases 1 residue before the CDR3 finishes, and the germline J gene fills in the end. The chain combines TRBV20 with TRBJ2-3; TRBD1 or TRBD2 may be the D gene (6 bases each). Germline CDR1 GFQATS, CDR2 STVNSAI. V lost 5 bases to trimming and J lost 1 base, with 19 bases between them. This CDR3 spans 16 amino acids. The CDR3 protein is CGAGREGGRGAETLYF. The CDR3 bases that were read are TGTGGTGCTGGGCGAGAAGGGGGGAGAGGTGCAGAAACGCTGTAT. The full variable domain, with the rest looked up from reference TRBV20 and TRBJ2-3, is GALVYQYPRRTICKSGTSMRMECQAVGFQATSVAWYRQSPQKTFELIALSTVNSAIKYEQNFTQEKFPISHPNLSFSSMTVLNAYLEDRGLYLCGAGREGGRGAETLYFGSGTRLTVL.